The 5 T cell receptor beta chains below were found in one sample sequenced in a study of OX40 agonist ivuxolimab in advanced cancers. Sequencing was performed with immunoSEQ multiplex PCR; in TCRdb, only in-frame clones are kept and a portion is missing. The sample includes fewer than 30,000 clones, 90% to 95% of them seen just once. The sample here was CD4+ or CD8+ T cells sorted from blood, taken in a trial of the OX40 agonist ivuxolimab. The source of these receptors is an adult with an advanced solid tumor such as melanoma, head and neck, liver or kidney cancer.

The rearrangement links TRBV7-9 to TRBJ2-1; a possible D gene is TRBD2 (5 bases). V lost 5 bases and J 6 bases, leaving 17 bases between the germline ends. Germline V gene lookup returns CDR1 SEHNR and CDR2 FQNEAQ (reference sequence). The length of the CDR3 is 15 residues. CDR3 region: CASSQGLPRGNEQFF. CDR3 DNA: TGTGCCAGCAGCCAAGGACTCCCGAGAGGCAATGAGCAGTTCTTC.

The CDR3 DNA reads as TGTGCCAGCAGCGCTTCCGGGACTAGCGGGAGCCAGCCCTACGAGCAGTACTTC. Translating it yields CASSASGTSGSQPYEQYF. The chain combines TRBV9 with TRBJ2-7, with TRBD2 matching 14 bases. The CDR3 is made up of 18 amino acids. Trimming removed 3 bases from V and 2 bases from J; junction bases left unmatched: 10. CDR1 SGDLS and CDR2 YYNGEE come from the germline V gene.

Details on this clone: A read error may produce the germline difference seen at one junction end. The chain carries TRBV6-1 and TRBJ1-1; TRBD1 matches 8 bases. This CDR3 is 17 amino acids long. The germline CDR1 and CDR2 sequences are MNHNS and SASEGT. The CDR3 DNA reads as TGTGCCAGCGGTGAGCAGGGGGCGTTCCTTCTGAACACTGAAGCTTTCTTT. Translation: CASGEQGAFLLNTEAFF.

This clone was seen once. This chain joins TRBV6-5 and TRBJ1-2, with 8 bases identical to TRBD1. The CDR3 runs 15 residues. J was trimmed by 2 bases and V by 5 bases; bases with no gene match: 7. CDR1 is MNHEY, CDR2 SVGAGI, per germline. The CDR3 protein is CASSTPGTGNYGYTF. For the CDR3, the DNA is TGTGCCAGCAGTACTCCCGGGACAGGAAACTATGGCTACACCTTC.

This clone was recorded a few times. This sequence joins TRBV5-1 and TRBJ2-7; 10 bases match TRBD2. Unmatched junction bases numbered 9, after V lost 7 bases and J lost 5 bases. CDR1 SGHRS and CDR2 YFSETQ come from the germline V gene. This CDR3 is 14 amino acids long. CDR3 DNA: TGCGCCAGCGACGGGGGGCTAGCGGGGGACGAGCAGTACTTC. The encoded protein is CASDGGLAGDEQYF.